The 28 T cell receptor beta chains given below trace back to one sample, sequenced in a study of T cells in women clearing cervical HPV infection. Data came from immunoSEQ multiplex PCR; TCRdb stores just in-frame clones and leaves some out. Its clone listing holds 25,000 to 35,000 clones. The sequenced material came from blood buffy coat. Every receptor here comes from a woman aged 18 to 75 with a cervical HPV16 infection that either progressed to CIN3+ or cleared (not recorded which).

Comment on this clone: The CDR3 goes on 3 residues after the read ends, and that part is filled in from the germline J gene. V usage is TRBV20-1 and J usage is TRBJ2-5; D is undetermined. The length of the CDR3 is 14 residues. Trimming stripped 0 bases from V and 2 bases from J, with 10 bases between. The germline gives CDR1 DFQATT, CDR2 SNEGSKA (reference sequence). The CDR3 reads CSARDFLRQETQYF. CDR3 DNA, as far as it was read: TGCAGTGCTAGAGATTTTCTCCGTCAAGAGACC.

In terms of frequency, this clone is large. The CDR3 end lies 3 residues beyond the end of the read and is filled in from the germline J gene. The V and J genes are TRBV19 and TRBJ1-5; D not resolved. This CDR3 comprises 13 residues. Germline CDR1 LNHDA, CDR2 SQIVND (reference sequence). V shed 5 bases and J shed 9 bases, with 14 bases lying between them. CDR3 DNA, as far as it was read: TGTGCCAGTAGTTCGCAGGAAGTAGGGCCC. It encodes CASSSQEVGP. The whole CDR3 region reads CASSSQEVGPQHF.

The CDR3 is CASSPRDRGLETQYF. The CDR3 DNA, read in part, is TGTGCCAGTAGTCCCAGGGACAGGGGGCTAGAGACC. This rearrangement joins TRBV19 to TRBJ2-5; 12 bases match TRBD1. The read terminates 3 residues before the CDR3 end, so the remaining end is supplied by the germline J gene. V was clipped by 5 bases and J by 4 bases; unmatched bases: 5. This CDR3 region has 15 residues. In germline, CDR1 is LNHDA, CDR2 SQIVND (reference sequence).

Concerning this clone: The sequence runs out 3 residues before the end of the CDR3; the remainder is reconstructed from the germline J gene. V and J are TRBV25-1 and TRBJ1-4, with D uncertain. Germline V gene data show CDR1 as MGHDK and CDR2 as SYGVNS. The CDR3 totals 14 residues. V dropped 5 bases and J dropped 0 bases, with 7 bases sitting between them. The DNA read from the CDR3 is TGTGCCAGCAGTCGCCACTCAACTAATGAAAAA. Its translation is CASSRHSTNEK. The CDR3, in full, reads CASSRHSTNEKLFF.

Judged by frequency, this clone is medium-sized (0.01 to 0.1%). The DNA ends 3 residues before the CDR3 does, and the rest of the CDR3 is filled in from the germline J gene. The chain combines TRBV18 with TRBJ1-4, with TRBD1 as a possible D gene (5 bases). The CDR3 loop spans 14 amino acids. Trimming left V 6 bases short and J 7 bases short, with 15 bases between. Germline assignment: CDR1 KGHSH and CDR2 LQKENI. The CDR3 here is CASSPPGDGEKLFF. The part of the CDR3 DNA that was read is TGTGCCAGCTCCCCTCCGGGGGACGGTGAAAAA.

Partial CDR3 DNA: TGCGCCAGCAGACAGGGGACCCAAACCGGGGAG. This codes for CASRQGTQTGE. The full CDR3 is CASRQGTQTGELFF. The chain is built from TRBV5-1 and TRBJ2-2; 7 nucleotides match TRBD1. The missing CDR3 end, 3 residues past where the read stops, is filled in from the germline J gene. Germline CDR1 is SGHRS and CDR2 is YFSETQ. The CDR3 length is 14 residues. The V gene end was trimmed by 5 bases and the J gene end by 5 bases; junction bases not matched to a gene: 6. Drawing the rest from reference TRBV5-1 and TRBJ2-2, the complete variable domain is KAGVTQTPRYLIKTRGQQVTLSCSPISGHRSVSWYQQTPGQGLQFLFEYFSETQRNKGNFPGRFSGRQFSNSRSEMNVSTLELGDSALYLCASRQGTQTGELFFGEGSRLTVL.

With regard to this clone: The CDR3 extends 3 residues past the end of the read, so its final part is completed from the germline J gene. Different DNA sequences within this sample yield the same CDR3. This chain joins TRBV19 and TRBJ1-3; TRBD1 matches at 8 bases. Germline CDR1 and CDR2: LNHDA and SQIVND (reference sequence). Losses at the gene ends were 3 bases for V and 2 bases for J; bases not matched to a gene: 3. This CDR3 comprises 15 residues. The CDR3 reads CASSIPTGAGNTIYF. The sequenced CDR3 bases are TGTGCCAGTAGTATCCCGACAGGGGCTGGAAACACC. The entire variable domain, with the rest obtained from reference TRBV19 and TRBJ1-3, is as follows: DGGITQSPKYLFRKEGQNVTLSCEQNLNHDAMYWYRQDPGQGLRLIYYSQIVNDFQKGDIAEGYSVSREKKESFPLTVTSAQKNPTAFYLCASSIPTGAGNTIYFGEGSWLTVV.

Regarding this clone: With the read ending 3 residues before the CDR3 end, the germline J gene is used to fill in that end. The chain has TRBV19 and TRBJ2-1; 10 positions agree with TRBD2. CDR3 length: 12 residues. V trimming: 8 bases; J trimming: 6 bases; junction bases outside the gene matches: 1. Germline CDR1 is LNHDA and CDR2 is SQIVND (reference sequence). The CDR3 DNA, read in part, is TGTGCCAGTTCTAGCGGGGGCAATGAG. It translates to CASSSGGNE. The whole CDR3 region reads CASSSGGNEQFF.

Concerning this clone: Coverage ceases 3 residues before the CDR3 finishes, and the germline J gene fills in the end. The V call is TRBV18, the J call TRBJ2-4; maybe TRBD2 (5 bases). The CDR3 contains 12 residues. Germline V gives CDR1 KGHSH, CDR2 LQKENI. V shed 4 bases and J shed 8 bases, with 9 bases lying between them. The CDR3 reads CASSRAGDIQYF. The DNA read from the CDR3 is TGTGCCAGCTCACGGGCGGGTGACATT.

A remark on this clone: The read ends 3 residues early relative to the CDR3; the germline J gene fills the gap. The V gene is TRBV5-4, the J gene TRBJ1-2; D ambiguous. Germline V gene lookup returns CDR1 SGHNT and CDR2 YYREEE (reference sequence). The CDR3 loop spans 14 amino acids. The V end lost 1 base, the J end lost 3 bases, and 10 bases lay between the germline ends. The CDR3 spells CASSLFSGHYGYTF. The part of the CDR3 DNA that was read is TGTGCCAGCAGCTTGTTCTCAGGTCACTATGGC.

About this clone: The CDR3 end is not reached by the read, which stops 3 residues before it; the germline J gene fills it in. The chain combines TRBV20-1 with TRBJ2-2, with D uncertain. The CDR3 totals 15 residues. Germline lookup yields CDR1 DFQATT and CDR2 SNEGSKA (reference sequence). Here the CDR3 reads CSARDLGQQNEKLFF. CDR3 DNA (partial): TGCAGTGCTAGAGATCTTGGGCAACAGAATGAAAAG.

As concerns this clone: From the germline J gene comes the end of the CDR3, since the read stops 3 residues before it. V is TRBV5-1 and J is TRBJ1-2; 7 bases line up with TRBD1. The CDR3 spans 15 residues. J was trimmed by 4 bases and V by 3 bases; bases with no gene match: 9. From germline, CDR1 is SGHRS and CDR2 YFSETQ. Partial CDR3 DNA: TGCGCCAGCAGCTCGAAGACAGGGAACTTCTATGGC. It specifies CASSSKTGNFYG. The complete CDR3 reads CASSSKTGNFYGYTF.

The covered CDR3 bases are TGTGCCAGCAGGCGGACTAGCGATTCTCACGAG. This translates into CASRRTSDSHE. The complete CDR3 protein is CASRRTSDSHEQYF. The J gene is TRBJ2-7, the V gene TRBV2; 9 bases align to TRBD2. The CDR3 end lies 3 residues beyond the end of the read and is filled in from the germline J gene. V lost 6 bases to trimming and J lost 5 bases; unmatched junction nucleotides: 8. The CDR3 runs 14 residues. Germline-derived CDR1 and CDR2 are SNHLY and FYNNEI.

As concerns this clone: The CDR3 end falls 3 residues outside the read, so it is completed with the germline J gene. The rearrangement joins TRBV13 to TRBJ2-3; 10 nucleotides agree with TRBD1. The CDR3 is 17 residues long. CDR1 and CDR2 from the germline V gene are PRHDT and FYEKMQ (reference sequence). V was pared by 5 bases and J by 6 bases, with 14 bases of the junction left unmatched. The CDR3 loop is CASSLADRGSLVDTQYF. The sequenced CDR3 bases are TGTGCCAGCAGCCTGGCGGACAGGGGGTCACTTGTCGATACG.

On this clone: The read terminates 3 residues ahead of where the CDR3 ends, so the germline J gene completes it. The genes are TRBV4-2 and TRBJ1-1; D unclear. V was trimmed by 0 bases and J by 2 bases, leaving 10 bases between them. The CDR3 consists of 15 residues. The germline CDR1 and CDR2 sequences are LGHNA and YNFKEQ. The covered CDR3 bases are TGTGCCAGCAGCCAAGAATTAGGGTTAAACACTGAA. Translated: CASSQELGLNTE. The whole CDR3 reads CASSQELGLNTEAFF.

As for this clone: Coverage ceases 3 residues before the CDR3 finishes, and the germline J gene fills in the end. The chain combines TRBV5-6 with TRBJ2-1; 7 nucleotides line up with TRBD2. The CDR3 runs to 15 residues. Germline V gives CDR1 SGHDT, CDR2 YYEEEE. Unmatched junction bases numbered 10, after V lost 5 bases and J lost 5 bases. The CDR3 sequence is CASSFGREQHNEQFF. CDR3 bases read: TGTGCCAGCAGTTTTGGGCGGGAGCAGCACAATGAG. The variable domain in full, with the rest retrieved from reference TRBV5-6 and TRBJ2-1, is DAGVTQSPTHLIKTRGQQVTLRCSPKSGHDTVSWYQQALGQGPQFIFQYYEEEERQRGNFPDRFSGHQFPNYSSELNVNALLLGDSALYLCASSFGREQHNEQFFGPGTRLTVL.

For this clone: The read falls 3 residues short of the CDR3 end, and the missing part is taken from the germline J gene. The gene calls are TRBV30 and TRBJ1-2, with D unresolved. Trimming took 0 bases from V and 1 from J, leaving 12 bases between them. Germline CDR1 is GTSNPN and CDR2 is SVGIG (reference sequence). The length of the CDR3 is 15 residues. The CDR3 sequence is CAWSVRRNFNYGYTF. Partial CDR3 DNA: TGTGCCTGGAGTGTTCGGCGGAACTTTAACTATGGC.

Of note for this clone: The DNA ends 3 residues before the CDR3 does, and the rest of the CDR3 is filled in from the germline J gene. The genes are TRBV14 and TRBJ2-5, with 13 nucleotides matching TRBD2. J was trimmed by 5 bases and V by 0 bases; bases with no gene match: 3. There are 16 residues in the CDR3. Per the germline V gene, CDR1 is SGHDN and CDR2 is FVKESK. The part of the CDR3 DNA that was read is TGTGCCAGCAGCCAAGATGAACTAGCGGGAGGGGAGACC. It encodes CASSQDELAGGET. The CDR3, in full, reads CASSQDELAGGETQYF.

As to this clone: The read terminates 3 residues ahead of where the CDR3 ends, so the germline J gene completes it. The chain has TRBV2 and TRBJ1-2; D gene unclear. Trimming took off 4 bases at V and 6 bases at J, with 12 bases between the two ends. The CDR3 spans 13 residues. Germline loops: CDR1 SNHLY, CDR2 FYNNEI. The CDR3 sequence is CASSGRQLDGYTF. The part of the CDR3 DNA that was read is TGTGCCAGCAGTGGAAGGCAGTTGGATGGC.

Comments on this clone: The read falls 3 residues short of the CDR3 end, and the missing part is taken from the germline J gene. The chain uses TRBV20-1 and TRBJ1-2; weak D call: TRBD1 (5 bases). From germline, CDR1 is DFQATT and CDR2 SNEGSKA (reference sequence). The V end lost 3 bases, the J end lost 0 bases, and 14 bases lay between the germline ends. The CDR3 loop spans 15 amino acids. Partial CDR3 DNA: TGCAGTGCTAGTATAGCAGGGATGGCTAACTATGGC. This gives the protein CSASIAGMANYG. The full CDR3 reads CSASIAGMANYGYTF.

CDR3 DNA, as far as it was read: TGTGCCAGCACCCCCCGAGGGGATGGC. It codes for CASTPRGDG. The CDR3, in full, reads CASTPRGDGYTF. The chain combines TRBV28 with TRBJ1-2, with D tentatively TRBD1 (5 bases). The read halts 3 residues ahead of the CDR3 end, with the missing end drawn from the germline J gene. The CDR3 extends over 12 amino acids. Germline assignment: CDR1 MDHEN and CDR2 SYDVKM. The germline V and J ends were trimmed by 7 bases and 6 bases, with 12 bases remaining between them.

About this clone itself: The missing CDR3 end, 3 residues past where the read stops, is filled in from the germline J gene. This chain joins TRBV28 and TRBJ1-5, with TRBD1 matching over 9 bases. The CDR3 is 18 amino acids. The germline CDR1 and CDR2 sequences are MDHEN and SYDVKM. J was trimmed by 2 bases and V by 5 bases; bases with no gene match: 13. This chain's CDR3 is CASSDPGTGMMGNQPQHF. The CDR3 DNA, read in part, is TGTGCCAGCAGTGACCCGGGGACAGGGATGATGGGCAATCAGCCC.

The DNA read from the CDR3 is TGCGCCAGCAGCGCCAGGGGTCAAGTCTCAGATACG. It encodes CASSARGQVSDT. The complete CDR3 reads CASSARGQVSDTQYF. This rearrangement joins TRBV5-1 to TRBJ2-3, with a weak D call TRBD1 (6 bases). The sequenced fragment ends 3 residues before the CDR3 boundary, so the rest is inferred from the germline J gene. V was cut by 4 bases and J by 4 bases, with 16 bases left in between. Germline V CDR1 and CDR2: SGHRS, YFSETQ. CDR3 length: 15 amino acids.

In regard to this clone: The read halts 3 residues ahead of the CDR3 end, with the missing end drawn from the germline J gene. J is TRBJ1-2 and V is TRBV6-1, with 8 nucleotides matching TRBD1. This CDR3 contains 14 residues. Germline V gene sequence: CDR1 MNHNS, CDR2 SASEGT. Incomplete CDR3 DNA: TGTGCCAGCAGTGCGTCACAGGGGGGCTACGAC. Its protein product is CASSASQGGYD. The whole CDR3 sequence is CASSASQGGYDYTF.

The CDR3 DNA, read in part, is TGTGCCAGCAGTTATCCCTCGGCGGGCTACGAG. Translation: CASSYPSAGYE. The whole CDR3 is CASSYPSAGYEQYF. This chain connects TRBV6-2 or TRBV6-3 to TRBJ2-7, with D possibly being TRBD2 (5 bases). The observed sequence ends 3 residues before the CDR3 terminus, with the missing tail filled in from the germline J gene. Trimming cost V 3 bases and J 3 bases, with 12 bases left between them. This CDR3 comprises 14 residues. Germline assignment: CDR1 MNHEY and CDR2 SVGEGT.

Comment on this clone: The read gets to within 3 residues of the CDR3 end, and the germline J gene fills in the rest. The chain is built from TRBV11-2 and TRBJ2-2; the D is unclear. CDR1 and CDR2 (germline): SGHAT, FQNNGV. V lost 3 bases, J lost 2 bases, and 10 bases lay in between. The CDR3 spans 15 residues. The part of the CDR3 DNA that was read is TGTGCCAGCAGCTTTCACGCGGAAAACACCGGGGAG. The encoded protein is CASSFHAENTGE. The whole CDR3 protein is CASSFHAENTGELFF.

With respect to this clone: The read is 3 residues too short to cover the CDR3 end, so that end is filled in from the germline J gene. The rearrangement joins TRBV10-3 to TRBJ1-1; tentatively, D is TRBD1 (6 bases). The CDR3 is made up of 14 amino acids. Germline V gives CDR1 ENHRY, CDR2 SYGVKD. V was trimmed by 8 bases and J by 3 bases, leaving 16 bases between them. The DNA read from the CDR3 is TGTGCCATCGGGGGGGGCATCACGGACACTGAA. Protein product: CAIGGGITDTE. The CDR3 as a whole reads CAIGGGITDTEAFF.

Concerning this clone itself: The CDR3 goes on 3 residues after the read ends, and that part is filled in from the germline J gene. The rearrangement joins TRBV5-1 to TRBJ1-2, with D unclear. The CDR3 totals 12 residues. CDR1 is SGHRS, CDR2 YFSETQ, per germline. The V gene lost 3 bases and the J gene lost 7 bases, with 10 bases spanning the gap. The DNA read from the CDR3 is TGCGCCAGCAGCTCGGGGAGCTTTGGC. This gives the protein CASSSGSFG. The entire CDR3 protein reads CASSSGSFGYTF.